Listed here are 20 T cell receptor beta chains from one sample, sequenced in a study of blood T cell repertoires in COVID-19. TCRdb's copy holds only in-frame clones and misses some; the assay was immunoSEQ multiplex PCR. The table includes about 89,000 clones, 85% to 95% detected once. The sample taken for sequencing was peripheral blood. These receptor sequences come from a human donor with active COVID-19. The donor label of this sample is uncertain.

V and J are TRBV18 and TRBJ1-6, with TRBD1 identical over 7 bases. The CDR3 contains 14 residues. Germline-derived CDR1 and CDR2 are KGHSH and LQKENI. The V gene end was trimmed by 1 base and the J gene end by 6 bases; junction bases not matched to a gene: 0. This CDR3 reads CASSPRDSNSPLHF. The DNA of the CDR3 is TGTGCCAGCTCACCACGGGACAGTAATTCACCCCTCCACTTT.

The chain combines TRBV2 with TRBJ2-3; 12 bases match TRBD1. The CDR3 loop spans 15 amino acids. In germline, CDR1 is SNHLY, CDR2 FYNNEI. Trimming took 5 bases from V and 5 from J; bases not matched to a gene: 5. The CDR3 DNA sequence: TGTGCCAGCAGTACCGGGACAGGGGGCTTAGATACGCAGTATTTT. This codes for CASSTGTGGLDTQYF.

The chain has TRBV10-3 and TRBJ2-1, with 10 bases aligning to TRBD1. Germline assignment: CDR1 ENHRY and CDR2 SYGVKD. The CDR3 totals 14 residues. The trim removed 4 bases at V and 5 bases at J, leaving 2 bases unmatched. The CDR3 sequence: CAISGDRGNNEQFF. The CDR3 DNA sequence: TGTGCCATCAGTGGGGACAGGGGAAACAATGAGCAGTTCTTC.

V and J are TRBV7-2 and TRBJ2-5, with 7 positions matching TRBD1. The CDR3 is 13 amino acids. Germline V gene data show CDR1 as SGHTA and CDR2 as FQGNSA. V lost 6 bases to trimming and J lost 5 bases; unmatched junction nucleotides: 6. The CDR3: CASRLTGVETQYF. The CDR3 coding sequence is TGTGCCAGCAGATTAACAGGGGTTGAGACCCAGTACTTC.

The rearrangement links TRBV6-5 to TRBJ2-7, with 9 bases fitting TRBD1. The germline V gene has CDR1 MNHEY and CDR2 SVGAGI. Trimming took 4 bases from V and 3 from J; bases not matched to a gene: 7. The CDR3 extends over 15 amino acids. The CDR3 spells CASSLTGGYYYEQYF. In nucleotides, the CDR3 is TGTGCCAGCAGTTTAACAGGGGGCTACTACTACGAGCAGTACTTC.

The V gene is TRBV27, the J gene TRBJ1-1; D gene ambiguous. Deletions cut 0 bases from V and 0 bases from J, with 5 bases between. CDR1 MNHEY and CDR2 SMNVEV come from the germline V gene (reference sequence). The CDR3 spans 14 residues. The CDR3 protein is CASSLSFMNTEAFF. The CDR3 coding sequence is TGTGCCAGCAGTTTATCTTTTATGAACACTGAAGCTTTCTTT.

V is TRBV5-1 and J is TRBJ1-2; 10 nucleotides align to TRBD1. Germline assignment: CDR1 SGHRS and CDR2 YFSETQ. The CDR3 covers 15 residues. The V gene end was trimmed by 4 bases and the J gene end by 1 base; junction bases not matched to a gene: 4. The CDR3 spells CASSTGDRGNYGYTF. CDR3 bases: TGCGCCAGCAGCACTGGGGACAGGGGTAACTATGGCTACACCTTC.

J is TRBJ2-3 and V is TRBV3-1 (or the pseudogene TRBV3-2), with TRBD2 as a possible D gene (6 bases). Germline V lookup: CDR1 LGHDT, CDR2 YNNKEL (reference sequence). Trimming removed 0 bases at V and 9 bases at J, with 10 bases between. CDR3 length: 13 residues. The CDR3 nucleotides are TGTGCCAGCAGCCAAGATTACGCGGGGACGCAGTATTTT. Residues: CASSQDYAGTQYF.

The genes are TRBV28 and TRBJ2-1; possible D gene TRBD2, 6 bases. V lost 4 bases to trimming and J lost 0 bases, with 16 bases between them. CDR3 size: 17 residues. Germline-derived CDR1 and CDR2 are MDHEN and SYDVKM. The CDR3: CASSSSSAGSSYNEQFF. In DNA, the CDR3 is TGTGCCAGCAGTTCCTCTAGCGCCGGGAGCTCCTACAATGAGCAGTTCTTC. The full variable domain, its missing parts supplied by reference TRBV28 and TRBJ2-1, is DVKVTQSSRYLVKRTGEKVFLECVQDMDHENMFWYRQDPGLGLRLIYFSYDVKMKEKGDIPEGYSVSREKKERFSLILESASTNQTSMYLCASSSSSAGSSYNEQFFGPGTRLTVL.

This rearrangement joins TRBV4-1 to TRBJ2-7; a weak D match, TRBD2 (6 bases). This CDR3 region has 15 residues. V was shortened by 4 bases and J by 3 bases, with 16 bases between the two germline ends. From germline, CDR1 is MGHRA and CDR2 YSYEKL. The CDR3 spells CASSLQPGTDYEQYF. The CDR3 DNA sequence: TGCGCCAGCAGCCTACAACCCGGGACTGACTACGAGCAGTACTTC.

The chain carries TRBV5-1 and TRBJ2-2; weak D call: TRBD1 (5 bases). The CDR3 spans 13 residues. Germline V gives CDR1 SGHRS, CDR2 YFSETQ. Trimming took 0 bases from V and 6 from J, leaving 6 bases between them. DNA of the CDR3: TGCGCCAGCAGCTTGGGGGGCCCCGGGGAGCTGTTTTTT. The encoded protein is CASSLGGPGELFF.

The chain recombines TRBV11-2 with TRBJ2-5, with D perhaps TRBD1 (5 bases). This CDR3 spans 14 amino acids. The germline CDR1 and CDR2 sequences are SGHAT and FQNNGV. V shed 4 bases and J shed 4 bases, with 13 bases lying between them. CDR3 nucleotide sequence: TGTGCCAGCAGCTCGATAAGTAGGGGAGAGACCCAGTACTTC. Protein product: CASSSISRGETQYF.

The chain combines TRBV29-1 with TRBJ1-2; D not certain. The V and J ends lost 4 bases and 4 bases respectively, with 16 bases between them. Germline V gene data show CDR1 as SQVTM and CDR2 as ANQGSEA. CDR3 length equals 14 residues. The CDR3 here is CSVGSGPDFYGYTF. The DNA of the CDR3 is TGCAGCGTTGGGTCGGGTCCGGACTTCTATGGCTACACCTTC.

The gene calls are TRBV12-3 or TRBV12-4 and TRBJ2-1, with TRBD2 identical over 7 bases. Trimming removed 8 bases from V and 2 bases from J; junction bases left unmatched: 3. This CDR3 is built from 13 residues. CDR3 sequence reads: CASGEGTYNEQFF. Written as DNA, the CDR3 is TGTGCCAGCGGGGAGGGCACCTACAATGAGCAGTTCTTC.

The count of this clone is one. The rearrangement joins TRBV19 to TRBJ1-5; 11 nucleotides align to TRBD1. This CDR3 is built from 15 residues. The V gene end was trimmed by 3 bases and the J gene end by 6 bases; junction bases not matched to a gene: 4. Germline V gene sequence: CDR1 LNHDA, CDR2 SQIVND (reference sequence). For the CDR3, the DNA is TGTGCCAGTAGTATTGGGACAGGGGGAGGTCAGCCCCAGCATTTT. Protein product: CASSIGTGGGQPQHF.

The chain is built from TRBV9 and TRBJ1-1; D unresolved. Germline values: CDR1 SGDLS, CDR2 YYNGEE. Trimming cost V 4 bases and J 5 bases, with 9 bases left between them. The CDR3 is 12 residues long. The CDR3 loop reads CASSFSGTEAFF. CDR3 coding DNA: TGTGCCAGCAGCTTCTCGGGGACTGAAGCTTTCTTT.

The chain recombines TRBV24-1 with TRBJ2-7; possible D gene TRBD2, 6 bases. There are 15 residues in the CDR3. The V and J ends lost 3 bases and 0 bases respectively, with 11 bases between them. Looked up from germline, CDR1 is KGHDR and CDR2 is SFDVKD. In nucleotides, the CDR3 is TGTGCCACCAGTGATGGAGGGACCGGCTCCTACGAGCAGTACTTC. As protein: CATSDGGTGSYEQYF.

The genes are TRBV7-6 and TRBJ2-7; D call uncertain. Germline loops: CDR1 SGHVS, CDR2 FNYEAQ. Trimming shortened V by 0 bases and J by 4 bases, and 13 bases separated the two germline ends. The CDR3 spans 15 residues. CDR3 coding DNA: TGTGCCAGCAGCTTAGCGCAGGTGTTGCCTTACGAGCAGTACTTC. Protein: CASSLAQVLPYEQYF. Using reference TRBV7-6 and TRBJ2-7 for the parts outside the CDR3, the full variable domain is GAGVSQSPRYKVTKRGQDVALRCDPISGHVSLYWYRQALGQGPEFLTYFNYEAQQDKSGLPNDRFSAERPEGSISTLTIQRTEQRDSAMYRCASSLAQVLPYEQYFGPGTRLTVT.

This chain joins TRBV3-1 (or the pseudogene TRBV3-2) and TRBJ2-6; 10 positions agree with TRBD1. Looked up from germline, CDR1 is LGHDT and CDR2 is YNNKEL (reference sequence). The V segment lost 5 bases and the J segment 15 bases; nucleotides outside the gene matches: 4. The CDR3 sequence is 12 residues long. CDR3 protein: CASSSRDRGLTF. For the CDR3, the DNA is TGTGCCAGCAGCTCCCGGGACAGGGGCCTGACTTTC.

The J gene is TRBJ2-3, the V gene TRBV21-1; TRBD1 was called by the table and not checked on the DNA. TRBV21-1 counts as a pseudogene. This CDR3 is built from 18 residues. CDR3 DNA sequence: TGTGCCAGCAGCAAAGTTGGGGATCCGGGACAGGGCACAGATACGCAGTATTTT. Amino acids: CASSKVGDPGQGTDTQYF.